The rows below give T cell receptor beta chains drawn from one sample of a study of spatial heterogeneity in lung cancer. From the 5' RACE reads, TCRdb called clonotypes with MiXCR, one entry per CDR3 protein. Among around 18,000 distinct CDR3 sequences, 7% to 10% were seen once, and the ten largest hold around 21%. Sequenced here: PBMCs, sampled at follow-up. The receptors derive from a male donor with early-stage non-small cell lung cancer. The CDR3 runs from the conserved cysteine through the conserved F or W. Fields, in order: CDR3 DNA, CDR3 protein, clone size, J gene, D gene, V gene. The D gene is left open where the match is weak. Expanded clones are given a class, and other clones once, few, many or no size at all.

DNA: TGTGCCAGCAGCCAAGTTAGCGGGTGGAACAATGAGCAGTTCTTC
CDR3: CASSQVSGWNNEQFF
size: many
J: TRBJ2-1
D: TRBD2
V: TRBV3-1

DNA: TGCAGCGTTGGTATGGGGACAGGGGCAGATACGCAGTATTTT
CDR3: CSVGMGTGADTQYF
size: many
J: TRBJ2-3
D: TRBD1
V: TRBV29-1

DNA: TGTGCCAGCAGCCAAGGGCGGGAGGGATACAATGAGCAGTTCTTC
CDR3: CASSQGREGYNEQFF
size: medium-sized
J: TRBJ2-1
D: TRBD2
V: TRBV3-1

DNA: TGTGCCAGCGGACGAATAGCGGGAGAGGCTGGTGAGCAGTTCTTC
CDR3: CASGRIAGEAGEQFF
size: medium-sized
J: TRBJ2-1
D: TRBD2
V: TRBV6-4

DNA: TGTGCCAGCAGGCGGACGGCTAACTATGGCTACACCTTC
CDR3: CASRRTANYGYTF
size: NA
J: TRBJ1-2
D: NA
V: TRBV5-6

DNA: TGTGCCAGCAGCCCTGGACAGGGAAGCACAGATACGCAGTATTTT
CDR3: CASSPGQGSTDTQYF
size: many
J: TRBJ2-3
D: TRBD1
V: TRBV7-9

DNA: TGTGCCATCAGCGAAAGACGGGGGCGCCGAGATACGCAGTATTTT
CDR3: CAISERRGRRDTQYF
size: NA
J: TRBJ2-3
D: NA
V: TRBV10-3

DNA: TGTGCCAGCAGCTTAGGGGACCCGAACACCGGGGAGCTGTTTTTT
CDR3: CASSLGDPNTGELFF
size: many
J: TRBJ2-2
D: NA
V: TRBV7-6

DNA: TGTGCCAGCAGCCTAACGGGGGGGGCTTCTGGAAACACCATATATTTT
CDR3: CASSLTGGASGNTIYF
size: many
J: TRBJ1-3
D: NA
V: TRBV7-2

DNA: TGTGCCAGCTCTGAGGGTGTGGCGGTTGCTTCCAAAAAACTGTTTTTT
CDR3: CASSEGVAVASKKLFF
size: many
J: TRBJ1-4
D: NA
V: TRBV2

DNA: TGTGCCACCAGCAGAGCCAATGTCCCCGAGCAGTACTTC
CDR3: CATSRANVPEQYF
size: many
J: TRBJ2-7
D: NA
V: TRBV15

DNA: TGTGCCAGCAGCTTTTCTATAGCGGGGGGGAGAGTATACACCGGGGAGCTGTTTTTT
CDR3: CASSFSIAGGRVYTGELFF
size: NA
J: TRBJ2-2
D: TRBD2
V: TRBV11-2

DNA: TGCGCCAGCAGCCAAGATGGGGGGCGGGGGACTTACTACAATGAGCAGTTCTTC
CDR3: CASSQDGGRGTYYNEQFF
size: few
J: TRBJ2-1
D: NA
V: TRBV4-3

DNA: TGTGCCAGCTCCCCCGGGACAGGGGGCTTTCAGCCCCAGCATTTT
CDR3: CASSPGTGGFQPQHF
size: few
J: TRBJ1-5
D: TRBD1
V: TRBV18

DNA: TGTGCCAGCAGTCCCGTCGGGCAGAATCATAACTATGGCTACACCTTC
CDR3: CASSPVGQNHNYGYTF
size: many
J: TRBJ1-2
D: NA
V: TRBV27

DNA: TGTGCCAGCAGCCTTGGGAGAGGTAGGGATTCACCCCTCCACTTT
CDR3: CASSLGRGRDSPLHF
size: many
J: TRBJ1-6
D: NA
V: TRBV9

DNA: TGCAGCGTTGCGGGGGGAGGTACTAATGAAAAACTGTTTTTT
CDR3: CSVAGGGTNEKLFF
size: many
J: TRBJ1-4
D: NA
V: TRBV29-1

DNA: TGCGCCAGCAGCCAAGGTACACTAGCGGGGGGTACCTCTGGGGCCAACGTCCTGACTTTC
CDR3: CASSQGTLAGGTSGANVLTF
size: large
J: TRBJ2-6
D: TRBD2
V: TRBV4-1

DNA: TGTGCCAGCAGTTACGCCGGGACAGGGAGGAACGAGCAGTACTTC
CDR3: CASSYAGTGRNEQYF
size: many
J: TRBJ2-7
D: TRBD1
V: TRBV6-5

DNA: TGCAGCGTTTATGGGACAGGGGGACCAGATACGCAGTATTTT
CDR3: CSVYGTGGPDTQYF
size: few
J: TRBJ2-3
D: TRBD1
V: TRBV29-1

DNA: TGTGCCAGCAGCTCCCCGGGGAGGGGACTATCTTCCTACGAGCAGTACTTC
CDR3: CASSSPGRGLSSYEQYF
size: many
J: TRBJ2-7
D: TRBD2
V: TRBV11-2

DNA: TGTGCCAGCCTTGCCGGGACGGTGAACACCGGGGAGCTGTTTTTT
CDR3: CASLAGTVNTGELFF
size: many
J: TRBJ2-2
D: NA
V: TRBV6-6

DNA: TGTGCCAGCAGTGACCCTGGGACAGGCCAGCCCCAGCATTTT
CDR3: CASSDPGTGQPQHF
size: many
J: TRBJ1-5
D: TRBD1
V: TRBV6-1

DNA: TGCAGTGCTGCCCGGGGGGGAAGGGGACAGACCCAGTACTTC
CDR3: CSAARGGRGQTQYF
size: few
J: TRBJ2-5
D: TRBD2
V: TRBV20-1

DNA: TGCAGCGTTGAACGGCGGGGGGCCACCTACGAGCAGTACTTC
CDR3: CSVERRGATYEQYF
size: many
J: TRBJ2-7
D: TRBD2
V: TRBV29-1

DNA: TGCGCCAGCAGTGTACGCGGGAGCTCCTACGAGCAGTACTTC
CDR3: CASSVRGSSYEQYF
size: few
J: TRBJ2-7
D: TRBD2
V: TRBV10-2

DNA: TGTGCCAGCAGCTTATTGCGGCTAGCGGGGGGAAGTGCAGATACGCAGTATTTT
CDR3: CASSLLRLAGGSADTQYF
size: many
J: TRBJ2-3
D: TRBD2
V: TRBV7-2

DNA: TGTGCCAGCAGTGTCATTAGCGGGGGAAACACCGGGGAGCTGTTTTTT
CDR3: CASSVISGGNTGELFF
size: few
J: TRBJ2-2
D: TRBD2
V: TRBV28

DNA: TGTGCCAGCAGCTTGTCCGGGTACAATGAGCAGTTCTTC
CDR3: CASSLSGYNEQFF
size: once
J: TRBJ2-1
D: NA
V: TRBV5-6

DNA: TGTGCCAGCAGCGTAGCAGAGTGGTACGAGCAGTACTTC
CDR3: CASSVAEWYEQYF
size: many
J: TRBJ2-7
D: NA
V: TRBV9

DNA: TGTGCCAGCCGATCTAGCGGGGACACAGATACGCAGTATTTT
CDR3: CASRSSGDTDTQYF
size: NA
J: TRBJ2-3
D: TRBD2
V: TRBV7-2

DNA: TGTGCCAGCAGTTACTTACGCGGGGGGGCCGAAGAGACCCAGTACTTC
CDR3: CASSYLRGGAEETQYF
size: many
J: TRBJ2-5
D: TRBD2
V: TRBV6-2/TRBV6-3

DNA: TGTGCCAGCAGCAACCTGAACACAGATACGCAGTATTTT
CDR3: CASSNLNTDTQYF
size: many
J: TRBJ2-3
D: NA
V: TRBV28

DNA: TGTGCCAGCAGCTACCGACAGGGTCGCCAAGAGACCCAGTACTTC
CDR3: CASSYRQGRQETQYF
size: many
J: TRBJ2-5
D: TRBD1
V: TRBV7-6

DNA: TGTGCCAGCAGTGATGGACTAGCGGGAGCGAGCGGGGAGCTGTTTTTT
CDR3: CASSDGLAGASGELFF
size: many
J: TRBJ2-2
D: TRBD2
V: TRBV6-4

DNA: TGTGCCAGCAGTTACTCGGGCAGGGGGCCTAATTCACCCCTCCACTTT
CDR3: CASSYSGRGPNSPLHF
size: medium-sized
J: TRBJ1-6
D: TRBD1
V: TRBV6-5

DNA: TGTGCCAGTAGTATAAGGAGCTCGGGCACAGATACGCAGTATTTT
CDR3: CASSIRSSGTDTQYF
size: medium-sized
J: TRBJ2-3
D: NA
V: TRBV19

DNA: TGTGCCAGCAGCCGGGATGGGGGCGGGAGGTCGTACTTC
CDR3: CASSRDGGGRSYF
size: few
J: TRBJ2-7
D: TRBD2
V: TRBV4-2

DNA: TGTGCCAGCAGTTTAGGAGGGGGCTATGGCTACACCTTC
CDR3: CASSLGGGYGYTF
size: NA
J: TRBJ1-2
D: NA
V: TRBV12-3/TRBV12-4

DNA: TGTGCCAGCAGCCCGAACAGGGCCTCCAACTATGGCTACACCTTC
CDR3: CASSPNRASNYGYTF
size: many
J: TRBJ1-2
D: NA
V: TRBV11-2

DNA: TGTGCCAGCCATACGACAGGGGCGAACACCGGGGAGCTGTTTTTT
CDR3: CASHTTGANTGELFF
size: few
J: TRBJ2-2
D: TRBD1
V: TRBV19

DNA: TGTGCCAGCAGCTTGAGGGTCACAGGGGTTGGGGCCAACGTCCTGACTTTC
CDR3: CASSLRVTGVGANVLTF
size: many
J: TRBJ2-6
D: TRBD1
V: TRBV7-2

DNA: TGTGCCAGCAGCTTAGTAAGCGGATCCTCCTACGAGCAGTACTTC
CDR3: CASSLVSGSSYEQYF
size: many
J: TRBJ2-7
D: NA
V: TRBV7-8

DNA: TGTGCCTGGACCCGTGGGGGAGGGGCCGATACGCAGTATTTT
CDR3: CAWTRGGGADTQYF
size: many
J: TRBJ2-3
D: TRBD2
V: TRBV30

DNA: TGTGCCAGCAGCTTGGCGGCGGGAGTCGGGGACACCGGGGAGCTGTTTTTT
CDR3: CASSLAAGVGDTGELFF
size: medium-sized
J: TRBJ2-2
D: TRBD2
V: TRBV5-6

DNA: TGTGCCAGCAGCCAGACGGAAGAGAACACTGAAGCTTTCTTT
CDR3: CASSQTEENTEAFF
size: many
J: TRBJ1-1
D: NA
V: TRBV9

DNA: TGTGCCAGCAGCGGGCGCCAGGCGGCACCACGAGCTGGGGCCAACGTCCTGACTTTC
CDR3: CASSGRQAAPRAGANVLTF
size: many
J: TRBJ2-6
D: NA
V: TRBV7-9

DNA: TGCAGTGCTTCTCGCGGGGGGCTGGGGAATGAGCAGTTCTTC
CDR3: CSASRGGLGNEQFF
size: many
J: TRBJ2-1
D: TRBD2
V: TRBV20-1

DNA: TGTGCCAGCAGTTTAGCGGAGGGGCATGGCTACACCTTC
CDR3: CASSLAEGHGYTF
size: many
J: TRBJ1-2
D: NA
V: TRBV12-3/TRBV12-4

DNA: TGTGCCAGCAGCTTAGAAGGACTAGCGGCGATCGATGAGCAGTTCTTC
CDR3: CASSLEGLAAIDEQFF
size: many
J: TRBJ2-1
D: TRBD2
V: TRBV11-2

DNA: TGTGCCAGCAGTGAAGCGTCGGGGGGCTGGTACGAGCAGTACTTC
CDR3: CASSEASGGWYEQYF
size: many
J: TRBJ2-7
D: NA
V: TRBV6-1

DNA: TGTGCCAGCAGCTTAGTCGAGTATTACAATGAGCAGTTCTTC
CDR3: CASSLVEYYNEQFF
size: many
J: TRBJ2-1
D: NA
V: TRBV11-2

DNA: TGTGCCAGCAGCCCCTACCTTACCCAGACCCAGTACTTC
CDR3: CASSPYLTQTQYF
size: NA
J: TRBJ2-5
D: NA
V: TRBV12-3/TRBV12-4